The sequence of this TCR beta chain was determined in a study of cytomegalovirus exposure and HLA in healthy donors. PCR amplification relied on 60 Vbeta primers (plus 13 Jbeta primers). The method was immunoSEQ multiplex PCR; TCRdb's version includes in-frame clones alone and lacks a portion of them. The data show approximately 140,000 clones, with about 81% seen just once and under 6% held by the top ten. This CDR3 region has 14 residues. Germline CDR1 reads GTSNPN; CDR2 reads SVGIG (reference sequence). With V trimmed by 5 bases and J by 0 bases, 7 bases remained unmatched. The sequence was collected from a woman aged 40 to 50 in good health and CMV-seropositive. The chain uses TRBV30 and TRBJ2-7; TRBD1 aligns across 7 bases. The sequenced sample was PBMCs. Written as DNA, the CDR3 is TGTGCCTGGCACCGGGACAGAGCCTCCTACGAGCAGTACTTC. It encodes CAWHRDRASYEQYF.